Presented here are 10 T cell receptor beta chains from one specimen sequenced in a study of blood T cells in healthy people across ages. A J-beta primer mix and a sample-barcoded 5' primer were used in a second PCR of about 7 to 12 cycles. TCRdb reprocessed the 5' RACE reads via MiXCR and lists one record per CDR3 protein. The sample includes approximately 400,000 distinct CDR3 sequences, roughly half of them seen just once. Sequenced input: blood. These receptors all stem from a man aged 55 to 70 in good health.

This clonotype was recorded only once. V usage is TRBV2 and J usage is TRBJ1-5, with a tentative D call TRBD1 (5 bases). The germline CDR1 and CDR2 sequences are SNHLY and FYNNEI. The CDR3 loop spans 15 amino acids. With 0 bases removed from V and 9 bases from J, the gap between germline ends came to 15 bases. In nucleotides, the CDR3 is TGTGCCAGCAGTGAAGCTGGGGCGGCACACCGGCCCCAGCATTTT. This gives the protein CASSEAGAAHRPQHF.

V and J are TRBV5-1 and TRBJ2-1; 8 positions agree with TRBD1. In germline, CDR1 is SGHRS, CDR2 YFSETQ. V shed 3 bases, J shed 10 bases, and the junction held 6 bases outside the gene matches. The CDR3 runs to 13 residues. For the CDR3, the DNA is TGCGCCAGCAGCTCAGGGGGCACCTACGAGCAGTTCTTC. Encoded protein: CASSSGGTYEQFF.

The DNA of the CDR3 is TGCGCCAGCAGTCAGGAAGCGGTCGGGGGGCAAGAGACCCAGTACTTC. It translates to CASSQEAVGGQETQYF. V and J are TRBV5-1 and TRBJ2-5; 7 bases map to TRBD2. V shed 5 bases, J shed 2 bases, and the junction held 12 bases outside the gene matches. The germline V gene has CDR1 SGHRS and CDR2 YFSETQ. This CDR3 has 16 amino acids.

Here the CDR3 reads CSVEDSPGRGNEKLFF. For the CDR3, the DNA is TGCAGCGTTGAAGACTCCCCCGGAAGGGGTAATGAAAAACTGTTTTTT. The genes are TRBV29-1 and TRBJ1-4; D is perhaps TRBD1 (5 bases). The germline gives CDR1 SQVTM, CDR2 ANQGSEA. The germline V and J ends were trimmed by 0 bases and 4 bases, with 15 bases remaining between them. The CDR3 length is 16 residues.

This sequence joins TRBV3-1 and TRBJ2-1; 11 bases line up with TRBD2. With 2 bases clipped from V and 6 bases from J, the junction kept 3 bases outside the gene matches. The CDR3 covers 15 residues. Germline values: CDR1 LGHDT, CDR2 YNNKEL (reference sequence). Here the CDR3 reads CASSQPSGGSNEQFF. The CDR3 nucleotides are TGTGCCAGCAGCCAACCTAGCGGGGGGTCCAATGAGCAGTTCTTC.

This clonotype showed up just a few times. The rearrangement uses TRBV12-3 or TRBV12-4 and TRBJ2-7; D might be TRBD1 (6 bases). Trimming took off 6 bases at V and 0 bases at J, with 15 bases between the two ends. CDR3 length: 15 residues. The CDR3 protein is CASRPAGAASYEQYF. CDR3 nucleotides: TGTGCCAGCAGGCCCGCAGGGGCTGCCTCCTACGAGCAGTACTTC.

In the case of this clonotype: An end of the junction differs from the germline gene, which may be a read error. The V call is TRBV6-2 or TRBV6-3, the J call TRBJ2-3; the D gene is possibly TRBD1 (5 bases). This CDR3 is 15 amino acids long. Germline lookup yields CDR1 MNHEY and CDR2 SVGEGT. CDR3 region: CASSPLGLHTNTQYF. For the CDR3, the DNA is TGTGCCAGCAGTCCCCTGGGGCTGCACACAAATACGCAGTATTTT.

The V gene is TRBV15, the J gene TRBJ2-5; 8 positions agree with TRBD1. The CDR3 totals 14 residues. After removal of 5 bases from V and 11 bases from J, the junction contained 13 bases not matched to a gene. Germline CDR1 and CDR2: LNHNV and YYDKDF (reference sequence). CDR3 in amino acids: CATSPIGQGEEQYF. In nucleotides, the CDR3 is TGTGCCACCAGCCCAATCGGACAGGGTGAAGAGCAGTACTTC.

This clonotype showed up just a few times. This sequence joins TRBV5-1 and TRBJ2-7; TRBD1 aligns across 7 bases. With V trimmed by 4 bases and J by 6 bases, 7 bases remained unmatched. Germline V CDR1 and CDR2: SGHRS, YFSETQ. CDR3 size: 13 residues. The CDR3 protein is CASSRYRGGEQYF. As DNA, the CDR3 is TGCGCCAGCAGCAGGTACAGGGGTGGCGAGCAGTACTTC.

This chain uses TRBV24-1 with TRBJ2-3; D may be TRBD2 (7 bases). CDR3 length equals 18 residues. The V and J ends lost 4 bases and 2 bases respectively, with 21 bases between them. In germline, CDR1 is KGHDR, CDR2 SFDVKD. CDR3 sequence: CATSETGGALQNTDTQYF. The CDR3, as DNA: TGTGCCACCAGTGAAACGGGGGGCGCCCTACAAAACACAGATACGCAGTATTTT.